The 10 T cell receptor beta chains below come from one sample, sequenced in a study of T cells in Graves' hyperthyroidism and ophthalmopathy. Researchers took RNA transcripts and amplified the TCR beta CDR3 regions from them. A set of HTBI primers served as the primers for a first-round RT-PCR of the TCR CDR3. MiXCR, run by TCRdb on the multiplex PCR reads, gives a single entry per CDR3 protein. The sample has hundreds of thousands of distinct CDR3 sequences; around 15% are singletons. Material for sequencing was blood. The receptors were sampled from a woman aged 40-49 years with Graves' ophthalmopathy.

A single count supports this clonotype. The chain has TRBV27 and TRBJ1-4; maybe TRBD1 (5 bases). Looked up from germline, CDR1 is MNHEY and CDR2 is SMNVEV (reference sequence). V lost 2 bases and J lost 7, with 8 bases in between. This CDR3 is built from 13 residues. The CDR3 DNA reads TGTGCCAGCAGTTTAGTTCAGGGTGAAAAACTGTTTTTT. Translating it yields CASSLVQGEKLFF.

This clonotype occurred a few times. The chain carries TRBV12-3 or TRBV12-4 and TRBJ1-2, with TRBD1 identical over 7 bases. This CDR3 contains 13 residues. V lost 6 bases to trimming and J lost 5 bases; unmatched junction nucleotides: 6. The CDR3 bases are TGTGCCAGCAGGGCCGGGACAGCATATGGCTACACCTTC. Protein: CASRAGTAYGYTF.

This clonotype was seen many times. The chain has TRBV27 and TRBJ1-2; D is perhaps TRBD1 (6 bases). CDR1 MNHEY and CDR2 SMNVEV come from the germline V gene (reference sequence). The CDR3 runs 15 residues. V dropped 6 bases and J dropped 0 bases, with 14 bases sitting between them. The CDR3 sequence is CASRLRTETNYGYTF. The CDR3 DNA is TGTGCCAGCAGACTACGGACAGAAACTAACTATGGCTACACCTTC.

This clonotype appeared a few times. CDR3 sequence (DNA): TGCAGCGCTGCCGGGACAGGTTCCTCGTACGAGCAGTACTTC. This gives the protein CSAAGTGSSYEQYF. The chain links TRBV29-1 to TRBJ2-7, with 8 bases fitting TRBD1. This CDR3 is 14 amino acids long. Germline V gene data show CDR1 as SQVTM and CDR2 as ANQGSEA. With 7 bases clipped from V and 4 bases from J, the junction kept 12 bases outside the gene matches.

This clonotype has at least ten counts. V is TRBV11-2 and J is TRBJ2-1, with D possibly TRBD1 on 6 matching bases. V lost 4 bases to trimming and J lost 1 base, with 14 bases between them. Germline V gene lookup returns CDR1 SGHAT and CDR2 FQNNGV. CDR3 length equals 16 residues. CDR3 DNA sequence: TGTGCCAGCAGCTCCTCGGGACAAATTTCCTACAATGAGCAGTTCTTC. Translated: CASSSSGQISYNEQFF. Full variable domain (remainder filled in from reference TRBV11-2 and TRBJ2-1): EAGVAQSPRYKIIEKRQSVAFWCNPISGHATLYWYQQILGQGPKLLIQFQNNGVVDDSQLPKDRFSAERLKGVDSTLKIQPAKLEDSAVYLCASSSSGQISYNEQFFGPGTRLTVL.

This clonotype was counted at least ten times. This chain joins TRBV12-3 or TRBV12-4 and TRBJ2-3; possible D gene TRBD1, 6 bases. CDR3 size: 17 residues. V was pared by 8 bases and J by 3 bases, with 24 bases between. CDR3 sequence (DNA): TGTGCCAGCCAACCCGGGACAAGGAACAAGGTTACAGATACGCAGTATTTT. Translation gives CASQPGTRNKVTDTQYF.

This clonotype was counted between two and nine times. The CDR3 DNA sequence: TGTGCCTGGAGTGGAGAGGGCGGGGAGCAGTTCTTC. This translates into CAWSGEGGEQFF. The J gene is TRBJ2-1, the V gene TRBV30, with D perhaps TRBD2 (5 bases). The V gene's germline CDR1 is GTSNPN and CDR2 SVGIG (reference sequence). The CDR3 has 12 residues. V was cut by 1 base and J by 10 bases, with 11 bases left in between.

The chain joins TRBV11-3 to TRBJ1-1; TRBD1 might be the D (5 bases). CDR1 SGHNT and CDR2 YENEEA come from the germline V gene. The CDR3 spans 13 residues. The germline V and J ends were trimmed by 3 bases and 7 bases, with 12 bases remaining between them. In DNA form, the CDR3 reads TGTGCCAGCAGCTTTGCTCAGGGATATGAAGCTTTCTTT. It encodes CASSFAQGYEAFF.

This clonotype was detected many times. This chain uses TRBV28 with TRBJ2-7; D remains ambiguous. In germline, CDR1 is MDHEN, CDR2 SYDVKM. The germline V and J ends were trimmed by 6 bases and 2 bases, with 20 bases remaining between them. The CDR3 consists of 16 residues. This CDR3 reads CASSSRRVAFTYEQYF. Here the CDR3 DNA reads TGTGCCAGCAGCTCTCGTAGGGTAGCCTTTACCTACGAGCAGTACTTC.

This clonotype has a count of ten or more. In nucleotides, the CDR3 is TGTGCCAGCAGTTTATGGAGGCAGGGGGCCGGGAATGAGCAGTTCTTC. The encoded protein is CASSLWRQGAGNEQFF. The chain couples TRBV12-3 or TRBV12-4 to TRBJ2-1; TRBD1 aligns across 8 bases. Trimming removed 2 bases from V and 7 bases from J; junction bases left unmatched: 10. This CDR3 is 16 amino acids long.